The 5 T cell receptor beta chains reported below all come from one sample, sequenced in a study of radiation and T cells in renal cell carcinoma. Time point specified: blood 2 weeks post-SBRT. The treatment: 15 Gy SBRT to primary tumor, nephrectomy 4 weeks later. Profiled with immunoSEQ multiplex PCR; TCRdb holds only in-frame clones, not every one. The sample holds about 150,000 clones; roughly 87% are singletons and the top ten take over 10%. The sequencing here drew on blood, taken from a patient whose treatment included radiotherapy and nephrectomy. The origin of the receptors is a woman aged 50 to 65 with renal cell carcinoma.

The chain joins TRBV11-3 to TRBJ2-3, with a weak D call TRBD2 (7 bases). CDR3 length equals 17 residues. With 5 bases removed from V and 2 bases from J, the gap between germline ends came to 20 bases. Germline assignment: CDR1 SGHNT and CDR2 YENEEA. The DNA for the CDR3 is TGTGCCAGCAGCGCTGGAGGTGGGCGGGGGCCCACAGATACGCAGTATTTT. It is translated as CASSAGGGRGPTDTQYF.

This clone was found once. This chain connects TRBV5-5 to TRBJ1-1; D remains ambiguous. The CDR3 is made up of 13 amino acids. V was shortened by 0 bases and J by 6 bases, with 9 bases between the two germline ends. The germline V gene encodes CDR1 SGHKS and CDR2 YYEKEE (reference sequence). CDR3 DNA: TGTGCCAGCAGCTTGGTTTCTGGCTCTGAAGCTTTCTTT. As protein: CASSLVSGSEAFF.

This chain uses TRBV2 with TRBJ1-6, with a tentative D call TRBD1 (5 bases). The germline CDR1 and CDR2 sequences are SNHLY and FYNNEI. V was cut by 2 bases and J by 9 bases, with 14 bases left in between. The CDR3 covers 15 residues. DNA of the CDR3: TGTGCCAGCAGTGAACAGGGAGGTCAGATTTCACCCCTCCACTTT. It codes for CASSEQGGQISPLHF.

J is TRBJ2-2 and V is TRBV6-1; 9 nucleotides align to TRBD1. Trimming removed 4 bases from V and 3 bases from J; junction bases left unmatched: 12. This CDR3 has 18 amino acids. Looked up from germline, CDR1 is MNHNS and CDR2 is SASEGT. The CDR3 sequence is CASSGNPGQGSHTGELFF. As DNA, the CDR3 is TGTGCCAGCAGTGGGAATCCGGGACAGGGTTCCCACACCGGGGAGCTGTTTTTT.

The chain employs TRBV6-1 and TRBJ2-7; the D is unclear. This CDR3 has 13 amino acids. V lost 6 bases to trimming and J lost 2 bases, with 11 bases between them. Germline V lookup: CDR1 MNHNS, CDR2 SASEGT. CDR3 residues: CASSATLTYEQYF. CDR3 DNA: TGTGCCAGCAGCGCGACATTAACCTACGAGCAGTACTTC.